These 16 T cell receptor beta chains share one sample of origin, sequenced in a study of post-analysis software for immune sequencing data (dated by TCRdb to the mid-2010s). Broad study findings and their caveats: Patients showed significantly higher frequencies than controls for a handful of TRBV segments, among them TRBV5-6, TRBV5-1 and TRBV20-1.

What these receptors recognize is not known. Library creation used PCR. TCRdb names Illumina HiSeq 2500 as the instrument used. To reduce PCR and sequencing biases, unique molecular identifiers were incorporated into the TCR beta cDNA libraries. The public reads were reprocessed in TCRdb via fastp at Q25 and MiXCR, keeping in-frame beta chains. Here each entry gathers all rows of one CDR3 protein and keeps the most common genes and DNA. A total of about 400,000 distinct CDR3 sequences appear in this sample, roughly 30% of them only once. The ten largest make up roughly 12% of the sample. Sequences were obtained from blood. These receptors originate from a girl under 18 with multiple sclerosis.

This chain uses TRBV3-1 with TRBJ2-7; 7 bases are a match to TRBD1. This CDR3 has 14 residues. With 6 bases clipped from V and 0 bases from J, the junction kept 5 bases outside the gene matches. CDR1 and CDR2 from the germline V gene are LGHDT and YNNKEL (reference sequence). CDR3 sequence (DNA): TGTGCCAGCAGGGACAGGCAAAGCTCCTACGAGCAGTACTTC. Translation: CASRDRQSSYEQYF.

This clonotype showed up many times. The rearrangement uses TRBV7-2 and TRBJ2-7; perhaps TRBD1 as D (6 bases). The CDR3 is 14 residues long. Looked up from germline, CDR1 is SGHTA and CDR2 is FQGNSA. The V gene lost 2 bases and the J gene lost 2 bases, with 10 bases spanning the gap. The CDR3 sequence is CASSLYGDTYEQYF. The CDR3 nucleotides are TGTGCCAGCAGCTTATACGGGGACACCTACGAGCAGTACTTC.

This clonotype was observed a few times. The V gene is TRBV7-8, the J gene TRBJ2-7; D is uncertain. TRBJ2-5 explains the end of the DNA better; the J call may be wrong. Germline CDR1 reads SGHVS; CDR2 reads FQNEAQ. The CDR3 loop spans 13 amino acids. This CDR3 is CASRPTRSETQYF. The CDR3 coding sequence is TGTGCCAGCAGGCCGACTCGATCGGAGACCCAGTACTTC.

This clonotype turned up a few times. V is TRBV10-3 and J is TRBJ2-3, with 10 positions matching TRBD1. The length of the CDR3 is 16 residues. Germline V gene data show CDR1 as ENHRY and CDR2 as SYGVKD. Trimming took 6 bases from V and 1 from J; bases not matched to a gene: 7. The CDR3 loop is CAISTSGTGGTDTQYF. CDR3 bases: TGTGCCATCAGCACCTCCGGGACAGGGGGCACAGATACGCAGTATTTT.

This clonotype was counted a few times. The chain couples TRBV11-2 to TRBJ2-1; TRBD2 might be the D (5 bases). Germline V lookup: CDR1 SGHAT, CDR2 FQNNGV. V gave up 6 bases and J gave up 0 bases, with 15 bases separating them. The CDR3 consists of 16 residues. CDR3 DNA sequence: TGTGCCAGCAGTCGTGGACTCTATAGCTCCTACAATGAGCAGTTCTTC. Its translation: CASSRGLYSSYNEQFF.

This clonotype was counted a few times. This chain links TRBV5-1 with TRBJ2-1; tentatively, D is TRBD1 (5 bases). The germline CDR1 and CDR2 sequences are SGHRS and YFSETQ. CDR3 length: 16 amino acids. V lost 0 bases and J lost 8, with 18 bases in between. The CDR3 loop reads CASSLGVRAMLDEQFF. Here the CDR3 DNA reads TGCGCCAGCAGCTTGGGGGTCAGGGCCATGTTGGATGAGCAGTTCTTC.

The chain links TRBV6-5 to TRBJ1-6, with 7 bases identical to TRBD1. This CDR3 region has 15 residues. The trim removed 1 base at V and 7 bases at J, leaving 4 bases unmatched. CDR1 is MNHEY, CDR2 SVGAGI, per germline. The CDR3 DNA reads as TGTGCCAGCAGTTACTATGGGACAGCCAATTCACCCCTCCACTTT. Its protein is CASSYYGTANSPLHF.

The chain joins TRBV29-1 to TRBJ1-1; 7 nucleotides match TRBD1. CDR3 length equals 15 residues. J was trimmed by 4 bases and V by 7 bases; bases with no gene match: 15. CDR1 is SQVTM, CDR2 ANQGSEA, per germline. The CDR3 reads CSASNPRTGSTEAFF. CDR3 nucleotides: TGCAGCGCTTCTAACCCCCGGACAGGTAGCACTGAAGCTTTCTTT.

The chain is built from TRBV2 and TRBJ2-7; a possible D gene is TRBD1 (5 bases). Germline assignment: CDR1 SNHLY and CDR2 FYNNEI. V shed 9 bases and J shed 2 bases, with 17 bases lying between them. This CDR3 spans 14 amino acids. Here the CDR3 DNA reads TGTGCCAGTAGTCCCTTAGGGGTAGCCTACGAGCAGTACTTC. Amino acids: CASSPLGVAYEQYF.

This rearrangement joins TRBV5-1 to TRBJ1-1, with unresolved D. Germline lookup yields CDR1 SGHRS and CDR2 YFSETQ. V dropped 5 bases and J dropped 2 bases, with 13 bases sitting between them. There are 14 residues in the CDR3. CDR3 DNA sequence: TGCGCCAGCAGGGCAGTGGAGGCTAACACTGAAGCTTTCTTT. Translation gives CASRAVEANTEAFF.

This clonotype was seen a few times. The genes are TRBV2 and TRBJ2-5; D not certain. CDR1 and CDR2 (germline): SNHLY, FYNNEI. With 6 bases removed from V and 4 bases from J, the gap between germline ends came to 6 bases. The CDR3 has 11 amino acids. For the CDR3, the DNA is TGTGCCAGCAGACAGACAGAGACCCAGTACTTC. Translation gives CASRQTETQYF.

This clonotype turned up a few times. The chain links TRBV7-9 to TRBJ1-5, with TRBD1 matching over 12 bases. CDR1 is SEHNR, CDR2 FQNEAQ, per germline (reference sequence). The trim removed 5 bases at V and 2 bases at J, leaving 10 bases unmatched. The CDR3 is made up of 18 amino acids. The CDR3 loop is CASSPPPGQGAGNQPQHF. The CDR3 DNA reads TGTGCCAGCAGCCCCCCCCCGGGACAGGGGGCAGGCAATCAGCCCCAGCATTTT.

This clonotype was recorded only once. For the CDR3, the DNA is TGTGCCAGCTCACTTCAGCCTCCTACAGGGCTCTCCTACAATGAGCAGTTCTTC. Its protein product is CASSLQPPTGLSYNEQFF. This chain connects TRBV18 to TRBJ2-1; D perhaps matches TRBD1 (6 bases). Germline CDR1 and CDR2: KGHSH and LQKENI. V shed 4 bases and J shed 0 bases, with 19 bases lying between them. This CDR3 has 18 amino acids. The full variable domain, completed using reference TRBV18 and TRBJ2-1, is NAGVMQNPRHLVRRRGQEARLRCSPMKGHSHVYWYRQLPEEGLKFMVYLQKENIIDESGMPKERFSAEFPKEGPSILRIQQVVRGDSAAYFCASSLQPPTGLSYNEQFFGPGTRLTVL.

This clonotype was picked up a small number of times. The CDR3 sequence is CASSQATSGLIYEQYF. CDR3 sequence (DNA): TGCGCCAGCAGCCAGGCGACTAGCGGGTTGATTTACGAGCAGTACTTC. The genes are TRBV4-1 and TRBJ2-7; 10 nucleotides agree with TRBD2. This CDR3 is 16 amino acids long. Germline CDR1 MGHRA, CDR2 YSYEKL. V shed 3 bases and J 4 bases; nucleotides not matched to a gene: 9.

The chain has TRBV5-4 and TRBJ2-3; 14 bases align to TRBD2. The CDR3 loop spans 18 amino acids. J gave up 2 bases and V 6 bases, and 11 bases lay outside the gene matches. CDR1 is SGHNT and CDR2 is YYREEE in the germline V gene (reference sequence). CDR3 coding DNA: TGTGCCAGCAAACTCCATGGGACTAGCGGGGGCCCCACAGATACGCAGTATTTT. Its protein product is CASKLHGTSGGPTDTQYF.

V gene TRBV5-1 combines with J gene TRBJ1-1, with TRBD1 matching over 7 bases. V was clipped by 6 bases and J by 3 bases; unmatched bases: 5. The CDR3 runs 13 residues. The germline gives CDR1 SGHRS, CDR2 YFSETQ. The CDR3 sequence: CASNTDRDTEAFF. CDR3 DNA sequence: TGCGCCAGCAATACCGACAGGGACACTGAAGCTTTCTTT. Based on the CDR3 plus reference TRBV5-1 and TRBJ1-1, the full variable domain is KAGVTQTPRYLIKTRGQQVTLSCSPISGHRSVSWYQQTPGQGLQFLFEYFSETQRNKGNFPGRFSGRQFSNSRSEMNVSTLELGDSALYLCASNTDRDTEAFFGQGTRLTVV.